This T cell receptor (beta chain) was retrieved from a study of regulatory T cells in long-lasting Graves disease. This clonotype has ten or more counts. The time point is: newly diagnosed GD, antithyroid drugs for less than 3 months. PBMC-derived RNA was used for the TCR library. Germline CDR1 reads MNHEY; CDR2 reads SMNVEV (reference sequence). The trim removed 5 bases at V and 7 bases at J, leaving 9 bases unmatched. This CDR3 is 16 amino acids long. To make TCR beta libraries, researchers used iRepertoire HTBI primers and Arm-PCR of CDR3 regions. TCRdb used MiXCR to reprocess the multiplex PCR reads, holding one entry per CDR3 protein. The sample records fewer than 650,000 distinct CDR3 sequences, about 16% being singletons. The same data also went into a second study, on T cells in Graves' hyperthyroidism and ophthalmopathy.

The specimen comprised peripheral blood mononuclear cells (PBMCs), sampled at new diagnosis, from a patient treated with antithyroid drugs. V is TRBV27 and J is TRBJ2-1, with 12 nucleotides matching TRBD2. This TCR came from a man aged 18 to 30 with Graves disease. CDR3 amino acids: CASSTSSGRARNEQFF. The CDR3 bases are TGTGCCAGCAGTACCTCTAGCGGGAGGGCCAGGAATGAGCAGTTCTTC.